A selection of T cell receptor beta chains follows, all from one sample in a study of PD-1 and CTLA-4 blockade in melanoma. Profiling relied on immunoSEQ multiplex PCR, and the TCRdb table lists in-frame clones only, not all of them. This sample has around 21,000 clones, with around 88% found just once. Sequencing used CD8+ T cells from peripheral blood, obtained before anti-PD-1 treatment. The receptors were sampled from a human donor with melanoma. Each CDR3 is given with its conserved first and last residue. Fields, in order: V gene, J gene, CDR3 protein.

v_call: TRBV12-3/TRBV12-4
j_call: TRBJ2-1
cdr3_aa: CASSGDPNNEQFF

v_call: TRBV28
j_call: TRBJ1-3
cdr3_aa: CASSLYRGTGNTIYF

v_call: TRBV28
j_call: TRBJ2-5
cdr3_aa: CASRPPGLAGGGETQYF

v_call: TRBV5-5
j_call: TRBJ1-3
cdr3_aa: CASSFSDTTSGNTIYF

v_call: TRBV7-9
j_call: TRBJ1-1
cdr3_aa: CASSLATTANTEAFF

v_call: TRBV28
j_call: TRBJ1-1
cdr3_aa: CASSLSSTEAFF

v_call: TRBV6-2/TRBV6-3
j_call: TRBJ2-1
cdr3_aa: CASSYSITYEQFF

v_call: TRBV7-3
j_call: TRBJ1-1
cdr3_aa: CASSLNWGTEAFF

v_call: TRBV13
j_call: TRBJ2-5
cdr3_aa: CASSLEAGGRQGQETQYF

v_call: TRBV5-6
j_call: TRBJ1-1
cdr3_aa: CASLGMNTEAFF

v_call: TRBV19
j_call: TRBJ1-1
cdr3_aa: CASSMVSRAGMNTEAFF

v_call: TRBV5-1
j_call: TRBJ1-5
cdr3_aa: CASSKGVGGNQPQHF

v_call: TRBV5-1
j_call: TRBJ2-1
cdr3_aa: CASSLVRTGVGNEQFF

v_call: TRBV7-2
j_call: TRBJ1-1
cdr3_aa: CASSPRGRRYTEAFF

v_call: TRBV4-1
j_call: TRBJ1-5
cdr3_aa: CASSQVTVEPQHF

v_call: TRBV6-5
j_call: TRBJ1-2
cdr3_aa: CASSSFNYGYTF

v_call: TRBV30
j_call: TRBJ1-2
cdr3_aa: CAWSVAGDNYGYTF

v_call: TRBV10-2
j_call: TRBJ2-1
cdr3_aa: CASTQRGGRDEQFF

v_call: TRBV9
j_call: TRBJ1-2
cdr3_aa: CASSVGDGNYGYTF

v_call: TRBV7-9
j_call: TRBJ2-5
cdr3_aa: CASSSTSGVETQYF

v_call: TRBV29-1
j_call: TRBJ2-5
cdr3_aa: CSVLLGAGMVETQYF

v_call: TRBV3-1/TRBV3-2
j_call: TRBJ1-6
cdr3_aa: CASSHQLPPGNSPLHF

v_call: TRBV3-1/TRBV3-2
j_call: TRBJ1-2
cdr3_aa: CASSPTGGQGYGYTF

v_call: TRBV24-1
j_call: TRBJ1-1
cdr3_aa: CATSAGTDIRLAFF

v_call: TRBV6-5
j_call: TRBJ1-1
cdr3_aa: CASSPGAGGTKAFF

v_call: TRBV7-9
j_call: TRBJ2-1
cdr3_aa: CASSLGTPAYNEQFF

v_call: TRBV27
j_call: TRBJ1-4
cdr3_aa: CASSWTGPSTNEKLFF

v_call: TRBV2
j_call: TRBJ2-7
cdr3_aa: CASSPSSYEQYF

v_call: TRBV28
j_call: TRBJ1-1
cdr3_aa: CASSLGGTNTEAFF

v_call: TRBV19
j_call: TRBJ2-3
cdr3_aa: CASSYFPTDTQYF

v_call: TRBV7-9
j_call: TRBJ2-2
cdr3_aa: CASSLTTTGELFF

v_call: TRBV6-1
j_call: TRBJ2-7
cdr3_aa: CASSEAASGGYEQYF

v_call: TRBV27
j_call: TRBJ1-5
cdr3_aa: CASSPSSGDSNQPQHF

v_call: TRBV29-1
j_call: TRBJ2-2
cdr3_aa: CSVVGTTNTGELFF

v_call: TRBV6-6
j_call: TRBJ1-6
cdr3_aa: CASRLDDGQNSPLHF

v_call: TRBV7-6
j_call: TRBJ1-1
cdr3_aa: CASSSRRGAGTEAFF

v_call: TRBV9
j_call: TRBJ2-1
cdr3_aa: CASSVAGGNEQFF

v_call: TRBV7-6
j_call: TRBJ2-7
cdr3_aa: CASSLSAGGDDEQYF

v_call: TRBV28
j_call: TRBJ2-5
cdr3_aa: CASRAGVQETQYF

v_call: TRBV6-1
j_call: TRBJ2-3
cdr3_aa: CASSEGVRVTDTQYF